The text below deals with one T cell receptor (beta chain). Its matching antigen is unknown. This sample was included in a study of T cell responses to AZD1222 COVID-19 vaccine. Notes on the study in general: Vaccination with two AZD1222 doses was followed by a rise in Spike-specific TCR breadth and depth. Regions 160-218 and 743-854 held dominance among vaccine-associated CD4 TCRs, which spanned spike. Sampling captured repertoires only after the peak T cell response.

Using immunoSEQ multiplex PCR, the repertoire was profiled, and TCRdb retains in-frame clones only, with some absent. The sample has about 94,000 clones; around nine tenths are singletons. V was trimmed by 4 bases and J by 0 bases, leaving 9 bases between them. Germline V gene lookup returns CDR1 SGHRS and CDR2 YFSETQ. The length of the CDR3 is 14 residues. The receptor was derived from an adult in good health. The sample was peripheral blood, taken on day 0 of AZD1222 vaccination. The rearrangement links TRBV5-1 to TRBJ2-3, with D perhaps matching TRBD1 (5 bases). This CDR3 reads CASSVDSSTDTQYF. The DNA of the CDR3 is TGCGCCAGCAGCGTAGACAGTAGCACAGATACGCAGTATTTT.